This T cell receptor (beta chain) was captured in a study of T cells in Graves' hyperthyroidism and ophthalmopathy. Study at large: At the time of initial diagnosis and before any treatment, peripheral blood was collected.

The CDR3 regions of TCR beta were amplified from RNA transcripts. The HTBI primer set served for first-round RT-PCR of the TCR CDR3. Each CDR3 protein is one row after TCRdb ran MiXCR on the multiplex PCR reads. Altogether approximately 200,000 distinct CDR3 sequences are present, around 19% being singletons, with the ten largest covering around two fifths. Deletions cut 0 bases from V and 3 bases from J, with 14 bases between. Germline loops: CDR1 SGHTA, CDR2 FQGTGA. This CDR3 comprises 16 residues. This clonotype was counted ten times or more. The target antigen is unknown. Study-level results: Appearing also in blood were most of the thyroid clonotypes expanded above 0.001.

Patients counted as stable if ophthalmopathy did not develop within 18 months. Patients showing uncontrolled infection, other autoimmune disease, pregnancy or lactation were ineligible. The TCR comes from a man aged 35-49 years with Graves' hyperthyroidism. The chain joins TRBV7-3 to TRBJ1-2; D unresolved. Specimen: blood. DNA of the CDR3: TGTGCCAGCAGCTTAACCCCTGCGGGATCCTACTATGGCTACACCTTC. It specifies CASSLTPAGSYYGYTF. The whole variable domain, remainder taken from reference TRBV7-3 and TRBJ1-2, is GAGVSQTPSNKVTEKGKYVELRCDPISGHTALYWYRQSLGQGPEFLIYFQGTGAADDSGLPNDRFFAVRPEGSVSTLKIQRTERGDSAVYLCASSLTPAGSYYGYTFGSGTRLTVV.